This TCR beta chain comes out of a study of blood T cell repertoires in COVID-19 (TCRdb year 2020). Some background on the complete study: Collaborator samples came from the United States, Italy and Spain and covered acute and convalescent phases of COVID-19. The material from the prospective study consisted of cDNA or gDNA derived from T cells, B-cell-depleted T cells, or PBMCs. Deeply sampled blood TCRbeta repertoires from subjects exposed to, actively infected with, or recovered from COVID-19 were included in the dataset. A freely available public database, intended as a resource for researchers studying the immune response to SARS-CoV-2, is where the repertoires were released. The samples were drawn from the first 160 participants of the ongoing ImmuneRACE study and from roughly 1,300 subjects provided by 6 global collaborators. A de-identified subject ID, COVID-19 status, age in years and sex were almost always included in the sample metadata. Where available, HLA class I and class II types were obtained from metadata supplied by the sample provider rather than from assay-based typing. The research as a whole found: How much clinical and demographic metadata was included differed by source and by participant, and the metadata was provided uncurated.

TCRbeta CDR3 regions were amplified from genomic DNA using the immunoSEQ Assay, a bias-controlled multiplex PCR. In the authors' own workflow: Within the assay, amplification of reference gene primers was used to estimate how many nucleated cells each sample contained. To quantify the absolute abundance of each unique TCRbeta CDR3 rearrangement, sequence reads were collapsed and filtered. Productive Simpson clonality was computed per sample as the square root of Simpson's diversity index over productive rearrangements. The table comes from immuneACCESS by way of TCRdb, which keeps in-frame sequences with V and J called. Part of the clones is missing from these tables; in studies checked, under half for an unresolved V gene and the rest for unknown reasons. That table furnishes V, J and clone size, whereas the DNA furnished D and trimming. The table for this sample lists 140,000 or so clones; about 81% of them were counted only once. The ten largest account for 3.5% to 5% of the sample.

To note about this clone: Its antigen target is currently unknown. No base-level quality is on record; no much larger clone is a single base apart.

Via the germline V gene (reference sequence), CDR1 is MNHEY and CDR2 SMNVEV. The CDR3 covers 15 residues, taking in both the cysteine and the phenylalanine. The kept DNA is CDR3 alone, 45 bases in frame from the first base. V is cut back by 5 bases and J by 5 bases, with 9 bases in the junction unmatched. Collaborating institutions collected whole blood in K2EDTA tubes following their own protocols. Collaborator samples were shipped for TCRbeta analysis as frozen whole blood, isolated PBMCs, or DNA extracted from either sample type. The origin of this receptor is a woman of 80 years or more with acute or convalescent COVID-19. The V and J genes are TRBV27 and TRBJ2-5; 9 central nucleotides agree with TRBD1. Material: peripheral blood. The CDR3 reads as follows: CASSPGTGTLETQYF. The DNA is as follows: TGTGCCAGCAGTCCCGGGACAGGGACTTTGGAGACCCAGTACTTC.